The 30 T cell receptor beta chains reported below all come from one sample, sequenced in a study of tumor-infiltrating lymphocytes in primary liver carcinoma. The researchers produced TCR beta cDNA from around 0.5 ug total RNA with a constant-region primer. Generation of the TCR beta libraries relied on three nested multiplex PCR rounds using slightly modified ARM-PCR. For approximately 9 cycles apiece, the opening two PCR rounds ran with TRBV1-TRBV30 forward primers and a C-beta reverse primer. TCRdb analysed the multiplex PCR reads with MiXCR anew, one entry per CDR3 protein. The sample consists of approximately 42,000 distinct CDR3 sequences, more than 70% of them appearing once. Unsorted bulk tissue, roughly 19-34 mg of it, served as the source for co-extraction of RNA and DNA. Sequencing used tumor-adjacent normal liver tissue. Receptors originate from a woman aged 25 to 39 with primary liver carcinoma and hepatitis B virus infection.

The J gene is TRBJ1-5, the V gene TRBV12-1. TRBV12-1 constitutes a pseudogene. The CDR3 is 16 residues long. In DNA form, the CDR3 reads TGTGCCAGCCCCCACCCTCTCGACACCTTCAATCAGTCCCATCATTTT. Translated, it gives CASPHPLDTFNQSHHF.

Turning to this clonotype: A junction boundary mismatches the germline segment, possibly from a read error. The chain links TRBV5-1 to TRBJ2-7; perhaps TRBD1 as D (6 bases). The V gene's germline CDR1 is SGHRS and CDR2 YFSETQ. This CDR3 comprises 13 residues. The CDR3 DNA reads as TGCGTCAGCAGCTGGGACAAGGCCTACGGGCAGTACTTC. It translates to CVSSWDKAYGQYF.

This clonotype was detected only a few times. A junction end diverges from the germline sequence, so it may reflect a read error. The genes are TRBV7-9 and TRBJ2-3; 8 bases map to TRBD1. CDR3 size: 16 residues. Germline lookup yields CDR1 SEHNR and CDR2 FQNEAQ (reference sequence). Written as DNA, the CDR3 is TGTGCCAGCAGCGGGTACAGGGGGTACAGCGCAGATACGCAGTACTTT. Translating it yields CASSGYRGYSADTQYF. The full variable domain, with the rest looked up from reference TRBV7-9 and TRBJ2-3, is DTGVSQNPRHKITKRGQNVTFRCDPISEHNRLYWYRQTLGQGPEFLTYFQNEAQLEKSRLLSDRFSAERPKGSFSTLEIQRTEQGDSAMYLCASSGYRGYSADTQYFGPGTRLTVL.

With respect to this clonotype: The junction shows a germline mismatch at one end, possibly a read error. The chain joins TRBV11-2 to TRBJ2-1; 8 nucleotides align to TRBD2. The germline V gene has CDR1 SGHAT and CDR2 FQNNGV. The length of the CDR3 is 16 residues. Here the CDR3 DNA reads TGTGTCAGCAGCACCTCTCTGGCGGGAGGATACGATGAGCAGTTCTTC. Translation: CVSSTSLAGGYDEQFF.

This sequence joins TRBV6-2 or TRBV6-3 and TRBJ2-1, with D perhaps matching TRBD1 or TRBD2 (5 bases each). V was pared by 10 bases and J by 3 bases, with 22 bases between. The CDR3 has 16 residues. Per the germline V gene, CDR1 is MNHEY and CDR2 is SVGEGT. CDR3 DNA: TGTGCCAACAGCCCCCAGCCAGGAGGACACTACAATGAGCAGTTCTTC. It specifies CANSPQPGGHYNEQFF.

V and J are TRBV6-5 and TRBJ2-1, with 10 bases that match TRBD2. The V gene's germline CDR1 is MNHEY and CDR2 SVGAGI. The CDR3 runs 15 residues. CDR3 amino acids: CISSQAGGPVIEQFF. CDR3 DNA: TGTATCAGCAGCCAAGCGGGAGGGCCGGTTATAGAGCAGTTCTTC.

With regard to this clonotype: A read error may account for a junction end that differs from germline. The CDR3 is CASSSLTSGVGELCF. CDR3 DNA sequence: TGTGCCAGCAGCTCTCTAACTAGCGGGGTCGGTGAGCTGTGTTTT. The rearrangement links TRBV4-2 to TRBJ2-2; 10 bases fit TRBD2. Looked up from germline, CDR1 is LGHNA and CDR2 is YNFKEQ. This CDR3 has 15 residues.

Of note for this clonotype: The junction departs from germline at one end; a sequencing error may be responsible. CDR3: CTSSLAIASYEQYF. For the CDR3, the DNA is TGTACCAGCAGCTTAGCGATAGCCTCCTACGAGCAGTACTTC. The rearrangement links TRBV11-1 to TRBJ2-7; tentative D call: TRBD2 (5 bases). Looked up from germline, CDR1 is SGHAT and CDR2 is FQDESV (reference sequence). The CDR3 is made up of 14 amino acids.

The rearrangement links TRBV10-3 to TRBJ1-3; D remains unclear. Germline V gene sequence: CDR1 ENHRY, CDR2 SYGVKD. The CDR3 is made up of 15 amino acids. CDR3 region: CVTKLTFGSGNTIYF. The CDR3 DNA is TGTGTCACGAAGCTGACATTTGGCTCTGGAAACACCATATATTTT.

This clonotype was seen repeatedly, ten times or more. CDR3 sequence (DNA): TGCGCCAGCAGTGCGAGCGGGAGTAACTACGAGCAGTACTTC. Protein sequence: CASSASGSNYEQYF. The chain employs TRBV10-2 and TRBJ2-7, with 8 bases aligning to TRBD2. J gave up 3 bases and V 4 bases, and 5 bases lay outside the gene matches. The CDR3 is 14 residues long. Germline V gene data show CDR1 as WSHSY and CDR2 as SAAADI.

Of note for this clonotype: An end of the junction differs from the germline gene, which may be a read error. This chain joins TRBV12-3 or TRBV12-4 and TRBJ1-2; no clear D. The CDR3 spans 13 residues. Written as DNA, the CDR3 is TGTGTCAGCAGTTTAAACCAGGACTATGGCTACACCTTC. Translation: CVSSLNQDYGYTF.

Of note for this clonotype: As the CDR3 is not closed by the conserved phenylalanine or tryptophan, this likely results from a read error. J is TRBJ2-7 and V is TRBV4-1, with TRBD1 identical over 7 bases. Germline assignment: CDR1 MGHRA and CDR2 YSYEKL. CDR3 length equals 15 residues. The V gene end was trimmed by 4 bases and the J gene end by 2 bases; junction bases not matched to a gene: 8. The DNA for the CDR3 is TGCGCCAGCAGCCTAACAGGGGTTAACCCCTACGAGCAGTACTTG. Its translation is CASSLTGVNPYEQYL.

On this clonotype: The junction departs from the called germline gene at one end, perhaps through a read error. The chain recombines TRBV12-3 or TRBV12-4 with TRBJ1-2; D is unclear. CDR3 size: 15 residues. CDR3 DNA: TGTGCCAGCAGTTTAGGTCTCTCCGACGACTATAGCTACACCTTC. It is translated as CASSLGLSDDYSYTF.

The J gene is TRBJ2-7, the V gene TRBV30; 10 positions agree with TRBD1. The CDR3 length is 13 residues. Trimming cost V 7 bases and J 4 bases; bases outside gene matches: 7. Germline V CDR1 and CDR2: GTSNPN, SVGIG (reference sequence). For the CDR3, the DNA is TGTGCCTCGAGGGACAGGGGACTGTACGAGCAGTACTTC. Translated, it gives CASRDRGLYEQYF.

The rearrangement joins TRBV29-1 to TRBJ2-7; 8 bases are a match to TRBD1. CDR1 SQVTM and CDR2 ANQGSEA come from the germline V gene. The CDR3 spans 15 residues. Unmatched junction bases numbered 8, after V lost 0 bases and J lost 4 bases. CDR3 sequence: CSVEDGTGFSYEQYF. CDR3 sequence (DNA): TGCAGCGTTGAAGATGGGACAGGATTCTCGTACGAGCAGTACTTC.

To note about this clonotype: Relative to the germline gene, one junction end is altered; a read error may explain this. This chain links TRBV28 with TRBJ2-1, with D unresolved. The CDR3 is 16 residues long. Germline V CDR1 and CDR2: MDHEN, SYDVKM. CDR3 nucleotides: TGTGCCAGCACTTTGTTGCGACGAGCCTTCTACAGTGAGCAGTTCTTC. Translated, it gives CASTLLRRAFYSEQFF.

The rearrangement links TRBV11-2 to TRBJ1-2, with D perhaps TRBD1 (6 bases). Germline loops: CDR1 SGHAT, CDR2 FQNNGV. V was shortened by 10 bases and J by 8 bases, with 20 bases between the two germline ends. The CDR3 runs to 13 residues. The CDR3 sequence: CANTQRGDRGYTF. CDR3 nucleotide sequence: TGTGCCAACACTCAGAGGGGGGATAGAGGCTACACCTTC.

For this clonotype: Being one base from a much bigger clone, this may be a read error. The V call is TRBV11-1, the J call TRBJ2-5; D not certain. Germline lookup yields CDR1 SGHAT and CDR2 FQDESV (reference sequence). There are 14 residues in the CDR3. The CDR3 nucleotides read TGTGCCAGCAGCTTAGCAGGGCGCGAAGAGACCCTGTACTTC. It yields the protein CASSLAGREETLYF.

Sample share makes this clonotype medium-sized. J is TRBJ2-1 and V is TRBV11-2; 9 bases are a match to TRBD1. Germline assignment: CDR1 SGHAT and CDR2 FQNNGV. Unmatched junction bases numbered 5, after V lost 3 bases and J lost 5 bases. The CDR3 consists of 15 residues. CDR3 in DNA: TGTGCCAGCAGCTTTGGACAGGGGAGGCACAATGAGCAGTTCTTC. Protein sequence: CASSFGQGRHNEQFF.

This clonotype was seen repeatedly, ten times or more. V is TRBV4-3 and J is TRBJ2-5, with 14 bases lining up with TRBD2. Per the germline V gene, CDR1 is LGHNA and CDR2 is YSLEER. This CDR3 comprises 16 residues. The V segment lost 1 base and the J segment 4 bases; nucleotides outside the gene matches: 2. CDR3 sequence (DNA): TGCGCCAGCAGCCAAGGGACTAGCGGGAGGTCAGAGACCCAGTACTTC. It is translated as CASSQGTSGRSETQYF.

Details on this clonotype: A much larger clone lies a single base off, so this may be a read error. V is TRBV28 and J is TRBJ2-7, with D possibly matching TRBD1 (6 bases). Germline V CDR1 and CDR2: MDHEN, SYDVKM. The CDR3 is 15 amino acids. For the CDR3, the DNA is TGTGCCAGCAGTCTGCCACACAGGGCGACCTCCGAGCAGCACTTC. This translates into CASSLPHRATSEQHF.

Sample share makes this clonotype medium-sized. The CDR3 DNA follows: TGTGCCAGCAGCGCCGAGGGGTATTCACCCCTCCACTTT. It encodes CASSAEGYSPLHF. V is TRBV11-3 and J is TRBJ1-6; TRBD1 is a possible D gene (5 bases). The V and J ends lost 5 bases and 8 bases respectively, with 10 bases between them. The CDR3 consists of 13 residues. Per germline, CDR1 SGHNT and CDR2 YENEEA.

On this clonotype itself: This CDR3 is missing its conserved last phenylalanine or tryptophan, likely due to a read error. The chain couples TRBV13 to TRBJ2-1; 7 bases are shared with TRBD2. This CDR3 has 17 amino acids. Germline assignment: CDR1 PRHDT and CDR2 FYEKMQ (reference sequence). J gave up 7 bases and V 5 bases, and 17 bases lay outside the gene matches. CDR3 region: CASSPPLAAYGGNEQFL. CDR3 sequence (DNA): TGTGCCAGCAGCCCCCCGCTAGCGGCGTACGGGGGAAATGAGCAGTTCCTC.

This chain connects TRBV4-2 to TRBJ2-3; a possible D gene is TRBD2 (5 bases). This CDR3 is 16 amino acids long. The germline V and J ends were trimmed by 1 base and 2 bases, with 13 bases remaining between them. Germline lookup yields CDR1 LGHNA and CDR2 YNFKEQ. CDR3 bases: TGTGCCAGCAGCCAAGTGCGTAGCGCGATCACAGATACGCAGTATTTT. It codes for CASSQVRSAITDTQYF.

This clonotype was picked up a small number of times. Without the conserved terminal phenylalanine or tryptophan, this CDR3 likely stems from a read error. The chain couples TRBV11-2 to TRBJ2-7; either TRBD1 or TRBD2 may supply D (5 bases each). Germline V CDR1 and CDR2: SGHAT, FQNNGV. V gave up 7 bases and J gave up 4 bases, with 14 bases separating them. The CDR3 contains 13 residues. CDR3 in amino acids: CASIGVRTYEQYL. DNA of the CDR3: TGTGCCAGCATAGGGGTCAGGACTTACGAGCAGTACTTA.

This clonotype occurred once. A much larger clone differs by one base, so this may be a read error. Written as DNA, the CDR3 is TGTGCCAGCAGCAGTACTAGCGGGACCGCCTACCAGCAGTACTTC. Translated, it gives CASSSTSGTAYQQYF. V and J are TRBV28 and TRBJ2-7; 10 bases line up with TRBD2. Germline V lookup: CDR1 MDHEN, CDR2 SYDVKM. This CDR3 contains 15 residues. Full variable domain (rest looked up from reference TRBV28 and TRBJ2-7): DVKVTQSSRYLVKRTGEKVFLECVQDMDHENMFWYRQDPGLGLRLIYFSYDVKMKEKGDIPEGYSVSREKKERFSLILESASTNQTSMYLCASSSTSGTAYQQYFGPGTRLTVT.

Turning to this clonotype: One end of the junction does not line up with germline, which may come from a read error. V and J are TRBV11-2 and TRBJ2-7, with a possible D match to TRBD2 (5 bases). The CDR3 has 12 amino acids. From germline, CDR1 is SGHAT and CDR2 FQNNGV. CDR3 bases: TGTGCTAGCAGTTCCTACGACTACGAGCTGTACTTC. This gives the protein CASSSYDYELYF.

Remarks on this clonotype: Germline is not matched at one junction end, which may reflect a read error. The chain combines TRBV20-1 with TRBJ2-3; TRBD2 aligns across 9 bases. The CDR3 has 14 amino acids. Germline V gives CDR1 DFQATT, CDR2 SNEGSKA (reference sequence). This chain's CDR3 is CSANSGTSTHTQYF. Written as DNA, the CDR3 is TGCAGTGCTAATAGCGGGACTAGCACACATACGCAGTATTTT.

CDR3 DNA: TGTGCCAGCAGCTTAGCGACGGCCTCCTACCAGTACTTC. This gives the protein CASSLATASYQYF. V usage is TRBV11-1 and J usage is TRBJ2-7, with D hard to call. This CDR3 comprises 13 residues. Germline V gene data show CDR1 as SGHAT and CDR2 as FQDESV (reference sequence). V lost 0 bases, J lost 10 bases, and 13 bases lay in between.

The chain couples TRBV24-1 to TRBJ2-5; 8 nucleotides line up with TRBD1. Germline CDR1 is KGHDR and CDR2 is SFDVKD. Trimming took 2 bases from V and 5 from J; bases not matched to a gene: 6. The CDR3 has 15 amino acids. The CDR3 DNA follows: TGTGCCACCAGTGATTCAGGGGGCGTGGGGGAGACCCAGTACTTC. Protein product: CATSDSGGVGETQYF.